The present T cell receptor (beta chain) was sequenced within a study of T cells in Graves' hyperthyroidism and ophthalmopathy. The CDR3 contains 12 residues. Germline loops: CDR1 SQVTM, CDR2 ANQGSEA. With 0 bases removed from V and 6 bases from J, the gap between germline ends came to 8 bases. This clonotype was observed many times. What was amplified from RNA transcripts were TCR beta CDR3 regions. Initially, a first-round RT-PCR of the TCR CDR3 employed the HTBI primer set. TCRdb processed the multiplex PCR reads anew with MiXCR; each CDR3 protein has one entry. The table has around 180,000 distinct CDR3 sequences, over 15% seen once.

The rearrangement uses TRBV29-1 and TRBJ1-2; no clear D. This TCR derives from a woman aged 45-65 years with Graves' hyperthyroidism. Sequencing input: blood. CDR3 nucleotide sequence: TGCAGCGTTGAAGAGGCCACAAATGGCTACACCTTC. Translation: CSVEEATNGYTF.